This TCR beta chain stems from a study of blood T cell repertoires in COVID-19. Trimming removed 8 bases from V and 0 bases from J, with 9 bases in between. The CDR3 loop spans 13 amino acids. Per germline, CDR1 SNHLY and CDR2 FYNNEI. The data were produced by immunoSEQ multiplex PCR, yet TCRdb's version contains in-frame clones alone and is incomplete. The profile shows around 19,000 clones, roughly nine tenths of them singletons. The chain couples TRBV2 to TRBJ2-3; D call uncertain. The sample comprised peripheral blood. The source is a human donor in a cohort sampled during active COVID-19. CDR3 protein: CASARQSTDTQYF. The CDR3 coding sequence is TGTGCCAGCGCGCGGCAAAGCACAGATACGCAGTATTTT.